This T cell receptor beta chain derives from a study of blood T cell repertoires in COVID-19. Study-wide context: Samples taken during acute and convalescent COVID-19 were collected in the United States, Italy and Spain.

Enrolled during active infection, Seattle patients were then followed longitudinally. The method was immunoSEQ multiplex PCR; TCRdb's version includes in-frame clones alone and lacks a portion of them. This repertoire shows approximately 97,000 clones, around nine tenths found once; its top ten account for roughly 2%. CDR1 and CDR2 from the germline V gene are SGHDN and FVKESK. V shed 2 bases and J shed 5 bases, with 9 bases lying between them. CDR3 length: 13 amino acids. The receptor comes from a man aged 45-60 years with COVID-19, enrolled during active disease. The genes are TRBV14 and TRBJ1-2; D uncertain. Sequencing used peripheral blood. In DNA form, the CDR3 reads TGTGCCAGCAGCCAATCGCACATTTATGGCTACACCTTC. Translation gives CASSQSHIYGYTF.